The 8 T cell receptor beta chains below come from one sample, sequenced in a study of T-cell memory formation after mild COVID-19. TCRdb re-called the 5' RACE reads with MiXCR, one entry per CDR3 protein. The sample holds under 300,000 distinct CDR3 sequences, roughly 10% seen once. Sequenced material: PBMCs or a T cell subset sorted from them (not recorded which). The source is a man between 18 and 29 years old who had mild COVID-19 (a few samples of this study predate the infection). Cell type and time point are not known.

This rearrangement joins TRBV7-6 to TRBJ2-4, with TRBD1 identical over 8 bases. The CDR3 covers 14 residues. The junction had 5 bases not matched to a gene; V was cut back by 4 bases and J by 6 bases. Germline CDR1 SGHVS, CDR2 FNYEAQ. The DNA for the CDR3 is TGTGCCAGCAGCTATGGGACAGGTTTAAACATTCAGTACTTC. It specifies CASSYGTGLNIQYF.

The genes are TRBV15 and TRBJ2-7; D is unresolved. Germline CDR1 reads LNHNV; CDR2 reads YYDKDF (reference sequence). CDR3 length equals 15 residues. Deletions cut 0 bases from V and 4 bases from J, with 13 bases between. CDR3 DNA sequence: TGTGCCACCAGCAGAGATCATACGGAAACATACGAGCAGTACTTC. Translated, it gives CATSRDHTETYEQYF.

This clonotype was recorded a few times. The rearrangement joins TRBV10-3 to TRBJ2-7; 7 bases fit TRBD2. The junction had 10 bases not matched to a gene; V was cut back by 3 bases and J by 2 bases. Germline V gene data show CDR1 as ENHRY and CDR2 as SYGVKD. This CDR3 region has 16 residues. CDR3 region: CAISDVWGGIPYEQYF. The CDR3 DNA reads TGTGCCATCAGTGACGTCTGGGGGGGGATACCCTACGAGCAGTACTTC.

The rearrangement joins TRBV5-1 to TRBJ2-1; possible D gene TRBD2, 6 bases. The CDR3 loop spans 15 amino acids. The V and J ends lost 2 bases and 8 bases respectively, with 17 bases between them. Per the germline V gene, CDR1 is SGHRS and CDR2 is YFSETQ. CDR3 sequence: CASSFRVLGGDEQFF. CDR3 in DNA: TGCGCCAGCAGCTTCAGGGTTTTAGGCGGGGATGAGCAGTTCTTC.

The chain recombines TRBV4-1 with TRBJ2-5; perhaps D is TRBD1 or TRBD2 (5 bases each). Germline V gene sequence: CDR1 MGHRA, CDR2 YSYEKL. The CDR3 runs to 16 residues. Between the trimmed V and J ends, which lost 3 bases and 1 base, there was a span of 15 bases. CDR3 coding DNA: TGCGCCAGCAGCCACGGAATCCTCGGGACCCAAGAGACCCAGTACTTC. Protein: CASSHGILGTQETQYF.

V gene TRBV11-2 combines with J gene TRBJ2-7; 7 bases line up with TRBD2. Germline V gives CDR1 SGHAT, CDR2 FQNNGV. V lost 5 bases, J lost 9 bases, and 7 bases stayed unmatched. This CDR3 spans 12 amino acids. CDR3 amino acids: CASSHPGGRQYF. The CDR3 coding sequence is TGTGCCAGCAGCCACCCCGGGGGGAGGCAGTACTTC.

There are many counts of this clonotype. DNA of the CDR3: TGTGCCAGCAGTTACCGGGCTAGCGGGGCTCACACAGATACGCAGTATTTT. It codes for CASSYRASGAHTDTQYF. The chain employs TRBV6-2 or TRBV6-3 and TRBJ2-3; 9 bases line up with TRBD2. This CDR3 is built from 17 residues. Germline V gives CDR1 MNHEY, CDR2 SVGEGT. V lost 2 bases to trimming and J lost 2 bases; unmatched junction nucleotides: 8.

The chain has TRBV5-6 and TRBJ2-1, with D uncertain. The V gene lost 7 bases and the J gene lost 2 bases, with 16 bases spanning the gap. The length of the CDR3 is 15 residues. Germline V gene data show CDR1 as SGHDT and CDR2 as YYEEEE. The CDR3 DNA reads as TGTGCCAGCGTGCGAGTAGACTCTGCCTACAATGAGCAGTTCTTC. Its translation: CASVRVDSAYNEQFF.